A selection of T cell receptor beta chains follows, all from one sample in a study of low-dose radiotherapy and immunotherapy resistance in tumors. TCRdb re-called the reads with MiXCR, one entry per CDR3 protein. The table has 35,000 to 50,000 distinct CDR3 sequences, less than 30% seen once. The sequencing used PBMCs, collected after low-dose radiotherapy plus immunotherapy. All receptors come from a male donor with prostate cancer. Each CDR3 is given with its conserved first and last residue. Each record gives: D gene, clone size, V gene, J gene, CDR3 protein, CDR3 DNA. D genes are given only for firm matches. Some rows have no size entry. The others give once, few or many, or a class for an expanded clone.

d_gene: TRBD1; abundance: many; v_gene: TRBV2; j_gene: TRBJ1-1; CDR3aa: CASSGNRGRRTEAFF; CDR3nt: TGTGCCAGCAGTGGTAACAGGGGGCGGCGAACTGAAGCTTTCTTT
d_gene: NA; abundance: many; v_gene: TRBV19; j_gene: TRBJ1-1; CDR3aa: CAGGAKGDTEAFF; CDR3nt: TGTGCCGGCGGGGCGAAAGGGGACACTGAAGCTTTCTTT
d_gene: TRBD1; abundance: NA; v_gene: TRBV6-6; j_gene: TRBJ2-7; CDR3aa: CASSFLGTDYEQYF; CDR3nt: TGTGCCAGCAGTTTCCTCGGGACAGACTACGAGCAGTACTTC
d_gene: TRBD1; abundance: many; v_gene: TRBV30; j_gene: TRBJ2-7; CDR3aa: CAWSVPWDREDYEQYF; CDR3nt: TGTGCCTGGAGTGTACCATGGGACAGGGAAGACTACGAGCAGTACTTC
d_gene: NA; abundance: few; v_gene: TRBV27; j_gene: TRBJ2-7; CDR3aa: CASRMDRPYEQYF; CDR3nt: TGTGCCAGCAGGATGGACAGACCCTACGAGCAGTACTTC
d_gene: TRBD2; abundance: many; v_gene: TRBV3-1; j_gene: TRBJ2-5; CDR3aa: CASSPTPGTSGYQETQYF; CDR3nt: TGTGCCAGCAGCCCCACGCCGGGGACTAGCGGGTACCAAGAGACCCAGTACTTC
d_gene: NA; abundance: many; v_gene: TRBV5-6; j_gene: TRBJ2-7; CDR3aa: CASSLVGRKPYEQYF; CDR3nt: TGTGCCAGCAGCTTGGTGGGCCGGAAACCTTACGAGCAGTACTTC
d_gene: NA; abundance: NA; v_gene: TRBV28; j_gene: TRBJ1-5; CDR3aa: CASNGPRGNQPQHF; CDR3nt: TGTGCCAGCAACGGACCCAGGGGCAATCAGCCCCAGCATTTT
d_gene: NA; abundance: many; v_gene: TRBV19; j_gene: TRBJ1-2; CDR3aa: CASSIDNDRPYGYTF; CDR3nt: TGTGCCAGTAGTATAGATAATGACAGACCTTATGGCTACACCTTC
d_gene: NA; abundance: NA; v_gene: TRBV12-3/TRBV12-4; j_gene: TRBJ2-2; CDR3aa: CASSLRVSNTGELFF; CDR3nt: TGTGCCAGCAGTTTAAGGGTATCGAACACCGGGGAGCTGTTTTTT
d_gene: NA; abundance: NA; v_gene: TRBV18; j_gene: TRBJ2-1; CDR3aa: CASSPQRANEQFF; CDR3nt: TGTGCCAGCTCACCACAGAGGGCAAATGAGCAGTTCTTC
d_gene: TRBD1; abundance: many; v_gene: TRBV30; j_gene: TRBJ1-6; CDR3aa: CAWTGQGLYNSPLHF; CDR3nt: TGTGCCTGGACCGGACAGGGCCTATATAATTCACCCCTCCACTTT
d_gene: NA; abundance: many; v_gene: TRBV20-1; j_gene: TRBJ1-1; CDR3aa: CSASRGSNTEAFF; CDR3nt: TGCAGTGCCTCCCGAGGGTCGAACACTGAAGCTTTCTTT
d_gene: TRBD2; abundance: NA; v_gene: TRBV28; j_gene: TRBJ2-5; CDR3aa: CASSDVSLAAQETQYF; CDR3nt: TGTGCCAGCAGCGACGTGAGCCTAGCGGCACAAGAGACCCAGTACTTC
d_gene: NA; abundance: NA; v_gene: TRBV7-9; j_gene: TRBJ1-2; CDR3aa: CASSSGTVPCGYTF; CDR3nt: TGTGCCAGCAGCTCGGGAACAGTCCCCTGTGGCTACACCTTC
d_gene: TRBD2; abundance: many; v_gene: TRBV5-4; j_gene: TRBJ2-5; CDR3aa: CASSTRLAGEETQYF; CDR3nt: TGTGCCAGCAGCACACGACTAGCGGGAGAAGAGACCCAGTACTTC
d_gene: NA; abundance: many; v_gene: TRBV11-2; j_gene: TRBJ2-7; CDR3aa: CASSSPTGSNYEQYF; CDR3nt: TGTGCCAGCAGCTCCCCGACAGGCTCCAACTACGAGCAGTACTTC
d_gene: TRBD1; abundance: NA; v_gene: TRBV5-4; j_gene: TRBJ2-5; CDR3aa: CASSWDRGNQETQYF; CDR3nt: TGTGCCAGCAGCTGGGACAGGGGGAACCAAGAGACCCAGTACTTC